The sequence of this TCR beta chain was determined in a study of siplizumab effects on memory and regulatory T cells. Study findings and constraints: In unstimulated cells, naive T cells appeared more diverse than memory T cells and seemed major alloresponse contributors.

The CDR3 is 14 amino acids. Germline V gene sequence: CDR1 MDHEN, CDR2 SYDVKM. V shed 2 bases and J shed 1 base, with 5 bases lying between them. Generated by immunoSEQ multiplex PCR, the TCRdb table keeps only in-frame clones and is missing some. Of 56,000 or so clones listed, just over 95% are singletons. A word on this clone: Its antigen is currently unknown.

The receptor comes from a human donor in good health. The sample taken for sequencing was naive CD8+ T cells sorted from blood. The genes are TRBV28 and TRBJ2-2; no reliable D call. This CDR3 is CASSLQQNTGELFF. The CDR3 DNA sequence: TGTGCCAGCAGTTTACAGCAGAACACCGGGGAGCTGTTTTTT.